The rows below give T cell receptor beta chains drawn from one sample of a study of vaccination and CD4 T cells after COVID-19. One entry per CDR3 protein results from TCRdb running MiXCR on the PCR reads. Of 16,000 or so distinct CDR3 sequences listed, under 60% are singletons. What these receptors recognize is not known. The sequenced sample consisted of CD4+ T cells from blood, cultured in vitro. These receptors were taken from a human donor who had recovered from COVID-19. CDR3s include the opening cysteine and the closing phenylalanine or tryptophan. Each record gives: CDR3 DNA, CDR3 protein, D gene, J gene, clone size, V gene. D genes are given only for firm matches. Clone size is not always given. Where it is, it says once, few, many or a class for expanded clones.

cdr3_nt: TGTGCCAGCGGCCGGTCGTCTATGAACACTGAAGCTTTCTTT
cdr3_aa: CASGRSSMNTEAFF
d_call: .
j_call: TRBJ1-1
clone_size: few
v_call: TRBV6-1

cdr3_nt: TGTGCCAGCAATTCAGGGTCCTATAATTCACCCCTCCACTTT
cdr3_aa: CASNSGSYNSPLHF
d_call: .
j_call: TRBJ1-6
clone_size: few
v_call: TRBV27

cdr3_nt: TGTGCCTGGAGGTCTGCCCCGGGGAACTATAATTCACCCCTCCACTTT
cdr3_aa: CAWRSAPGNYNSPLHF
d_call: .
j_call: TRBJ1-6
clone_size: .
v_call: TRBV30

cdr3_nt: TGCAGTGCTTTAGACAGTCCCGTCCAGCCCCAGCATTTT
cdr3_aa: CSALDSPVQPQHF
d_call: .
j_call: TRBJ1-5
clone_size: .
v_call: TRBV20-1

cdr3_nt: TGTGCCAGCAGTCATTCTACCAGGGTCCCCTACGAGCAGTACTTC
cdr3_aa: CASSHSTRVPYEQYF
d_call: .
j_call: TRBJ2-7
clone_size: few
v_call: TRBV6-2/TRBV6-3

cdr3_nt: TGTGCCAGCAGTCACACAGTTAACTCCTACGAGCAGTACTTC
cdr3_aa: CASSHTVNSYEQYF
d_call: .
j_call: TRBJ2-7
clone_size: .
v_call: TRBV6-2/TRBV6-3

cdr3_nt: TGTGCCAGCAGTTCCCCCACAGGGCGGAACACAGATACGCAGTATTTT
cdr3_aa: CASSSPTGRNTDTQYF
d_call: .
j_call: TRBJ2-3
clone_size: .
v_call: TRBV28

cdr3_nt: TGTGCCAGCAGTTATAGTTTATCGAACACTGAAGCTTTCTTT
cdr3_aa: CASSYSLSNTEAFF
d_call: .
j_call: TRBJ1-1
clone_size: .
v_call: TRBV6-2/TRBV6-3

cdr3_nt: TGCAGTGCACCCCACCGGACAGGTGCATATGGCTACACCTTC
cdr3_aa: CSAPHRTGAYGYTF
d_call: TRBD1
j_call: TRBJ1-2
clone_size: few
v_call: TRBV20-1

cdr3_nt: TGTGCCAGCAGCCCCAAAAAGGAAGCTTTCTTT
cdr3_aa: CASSPKKEAFF
d_call: .
j_call: TRBJ1-1
clone_size: .
v_call: TRBV7-2

cdr3_nt: TGTGCCAGCAGCCCTGGACGGCGGAACACTGAAGCTTTCTTT
cdr3_aa: CASSPGRRNTEAFF
d_call: .
j_call: TRBJ1-1
clone_size: .
v_call: TRBV9

cdr3_nt: TGTGCCAGCAGTTATATGGGACAGGGCACAGATACGCAGTATTTT
cdr3_aa: CASSYMGQGTDTQYF
d_call: TRBD1
j_call: TRBJ2-3
clone_size: .
v_call: TRBV7-9

cdr3_nt: TGTGCCAGCAGCCAGAGGCACACCACCGGGGAGCTGTTTTTT
cdr3_aa: CASSQRHTTGELFF
d_call: .
j_call: TRBJ2-2
clone_size: .
v_call: TRBV7-9

cdr3_nt: TGTGCCAGCAGCTTTCTCCTGAACACTGAAGCTTTCTTT
cdr3_aa: CASSFLLNTEAFF
d_call: .
j_call: TRBJ1-1
clone_size: .
v_call: TRBV5-4

cdr3_nt: TGTGCCAGCAGTGTTCGGAATTATAATTCACCCCTCCACTTT
cdr3_aa: CASSVRNYNSPLHF
d_call: .
j_call: TRBJ1-6
clone_size: once
v_call: TRBV2

cdr3_nt: TGCAGTGCCACCGGACAGGTCCCCTACGAGCAGTACTTC
cdr3_aa: CSATGQVPYEQYF
d_call: TRBD1
j_call: TRBJ2-7
clone_size: .
v_call: TRBV20-1

cdr3_nt: TGCAGGGCGGACAGTCAGAACACTGAAGCTTTCTTT
cdr3_aa: CRADSQNTEAFF
d_call: .
j_call: TRBJ1-1
clone_size: .
v_call: TRBV20-1

cdr3_nt: TGTGCCAGCAGCGTTGCGCAGGGGCTCTATGGCTACACCTTC
cdr3_aa: CASSVAQGLYGYTF
d_call: .
j_call: TRBJ1-2
clone_size: few
v_call: TRBV7-9

cdr3_nt: TGTGCCTCCCGGGACCGAAGCTCCTATAATTCACCCCTCCACTTT
cdr3_aa: CASRDRSSYNSPLHF
d_call: .
j_call: TRBJ1-6
clone_size: .
v_call: TRBV6-1

cdr3_nt: TGTGCTAGTGCCCTGACCCTCGGGGGGGCCTACGAGCAGTACTTC
cdr3_aa: CASALTLGGAYEQYF
d_call: TRBD2
j_call: TRBJ2-7
clone_size: medium-sized
v_call: TRBV12-5

cdr3_nt: TGTGCCACCACCCCCCGGGACAGACAAAACTATGGCTACACCTTC
cdr3_aa: CATTPRDRQNYGYTF
d_call: TRBD1
j_call: TRBJ1-2
clone_size: .
v_call: TRBV6-1

cdr3_nt: TGTGCCAGCAGCGCCCGGGACAGGGCGGCTTACGAGCAGTACTTC
cdr3_aa: CASSARDRAAYEQYF
d_call: TRBD1
j_call: TRBJ2-7
clone_size: .
v_call: TRBV11-2

cdr3_nt: TGTGCCAGCAGTGATACAGGGGGCGGAGCAGATACGCAGTATTTT
cdr3_aa: CASSDTGGGADTQYF
d_call: TRBD1
j_call: TRBJ2-3
clone_size: medium-sized
v_call: TRBV12-3/TRBV12-4

cdr3_nt: TGTGCCAGCAGCCAAGATCGGTTCGGCCGATTGGGATACGAGCAGTACTTC
cdr3_aa: CASSQDRFGRLGYEQYF
d_call: .
j_call: TRBJ2-7
clone_size: .
v_call: TRBV14

cdr3_nt: TGTGCCAGCAGTGAAGCGACGGGAGGGGAGACCCAGTACTTC
cdr3_aa: CASSEATGGETQYF
d_call: TRBD2
j_call: TRBJ2-5
clone_size: few
v_call: TRBV2

cdr3_nt: TGTGCCACCAGTGACCCCGGGGGGGAAGAGACCCAGTACTTC
cdr3_aa: CATSDPGGEETQYF
d_call: TRBD2
j_call: TRBJ2-5
clone_size: .
v_call: TRBV24-1

cdr3_nt: TGTGCCAGCAGCTTAGGGGAGAACACTGAAGCTTTCTTT
cdr3_aa: CASSLGENTEAFF
d_call: .
j_call: TRBJ1-1
clone_size: .
v_call: TRBV7-3

cdr3_nt: TGTGCCAGCAGTCGAGGACTAGCGGGAGGCGAGCAGTACTTC
cdr3_aa: CASSRGLAGGEQYF
d_call: TRBD2
j_call: TRBJ2-7
clone_size: .
v_call: TRBV6-2/TRBV6-3

cdr3_nt: TGCAGTGCTAGCGAAGGTGCGGTCAGTATTAACTATGGCTACACCTTC
cdr3_aa: CSASEGAVSINYGYTF
d_call: .
j_call: TRBJ1-2
clone_size: .
v_call: TRBV20-1

cdr3_nt: TGTGCCAGCGACGGGCAGTCGAACACTGAAGCTTTCTTT
cdr3_aa: CASDGQSNTEAFF
d_call: .
j_call: TRBJ1-1
clone_size: few
v_call: TRBV6-1

cdr3_nt: TGTGCCAGCAGCCTGGACCGGACCTCAACCAACTTC
cdr3_aa: CASSLDRTSTNF
d_call: .
j_call: TRBJ2-1
clone_size: .
v_call: TRBV6-2/TRBV6-3

cdr3_nt: TGTGCCACCAGTGGTGAGCCGGAACGACGTGAGCAGTTCTTC
cdr3_aa: CATSGEPERREQFF
d_call: .
j_call: TRBJ2-1
clone_size: .
v_call: TRBV15

cdr3_nt: TGCAGTGCTAGTGGACGGAGCTCCTACGAGCAGTACTTC
cdr3_aa: CSASGRSSYEQYF
d_call: .
j_call: TRBJ2-7
clone_size: .
v_call: TRBV20-1

cdr3_nt: TGCAGTGCTAGAGATCTCGGGGCAGGGACCCCCCAAATTTCTGAAGCTTTCTTT
cdr3_aa: CSARDLGAGTPQISEAFF
d_call: .
j_call: TRBJ1-1
clone_size: .
v_call: TRBV20-1

cdr3_nt: TGCGCCAGCAGCCGAGACCGGGAGGCATCGCATGAGCAGTTCTTC
cdr3_aa: CASSRDREASHEQFF
d_call: TRBD2
j_call: TRBJ2-1
clone_size: .
v_call: TRBV4-3

cdr3_nt: TGTGCCAGCAGTCGTCTCATGACAGGGGGTATGAACACTGAAGCTTTCTTT
cdr3_aa: CASSRLMTGGMNTEAFF
d_call: TRBD1
j_call: TRBJ1-1
clone_size: .
v_call: TRBV6-2/TRBV6-3

cdr3_nt: TGTGCCAGCACCAACGGGGGCTGGTCCTACGAGCAGTACTTC
cdr3_aa: CASTNGGWSYEQYF
d_call: .
j_call: TRBJ2-7
clone_size: few
v_call: TRBV6-2/TRBV6-3

cdr3_nt: TGTGCCAGCAGCTCGCGACAGGGAAGGTCCAACTATGGCTACACCTTC
cdr3_aa: CASSSRQGRSNYGYTF
d_call: TRBD1
j_call: TRBJ1-2
clone_size: .
v_call: TRBV7-6

cdr3_nt: TGTGCCAGCAGCTTACGGGGAACCGAGACCCAGTACTTC
cdr3_aa: CASSLRGTETQYF
d_call: .
j_call: TRBJ2-5
clone_size: .
v_call: TRBV11-2

cdr3_nt: TGTGCCAGCAGTGACGGACAGCCCTGGGCCGAGCAGTACTTC
cdr3_aa: CASSDGQPWAEQYF
d_call: .
j_call: TRBJ2-7
clone_size: few
v_call: TRBV6-1

cdr3_nt: TGTGCCAGCAGCCCCGGGACTAGCGGCCGAGAGTACGTTTACGAGCAGTACTTC
cdr3_aa: CASSPGTSGREYVYEQYF
d_call: TRBD2
j_call: TRBJ2-7
clone_size: .
v_call: TRBV7-8

cdr3_nt: TGTGCCAGTAGTATAGGTAGGGGCGGCTATGGCTACACCTTC
cdr3_aa: CASSIGRGGYGYTF
d_call: .
j_call: TRBJ1-2
clone_size: .
v_call: TRBV19